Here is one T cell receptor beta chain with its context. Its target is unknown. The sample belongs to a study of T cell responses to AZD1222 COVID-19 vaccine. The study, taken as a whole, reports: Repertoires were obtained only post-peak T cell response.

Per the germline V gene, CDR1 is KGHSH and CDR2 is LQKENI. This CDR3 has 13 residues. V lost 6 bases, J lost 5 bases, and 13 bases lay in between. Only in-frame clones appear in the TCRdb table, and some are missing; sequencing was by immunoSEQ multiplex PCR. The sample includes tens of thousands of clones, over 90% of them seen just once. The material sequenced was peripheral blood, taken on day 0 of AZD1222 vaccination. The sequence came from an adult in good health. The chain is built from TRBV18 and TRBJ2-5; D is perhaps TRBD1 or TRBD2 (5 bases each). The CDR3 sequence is CASSPGPLETQYF. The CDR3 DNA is TGTGCCAGCTCCCCGGGGCCCCTGGAGACCCAGTACTTC.